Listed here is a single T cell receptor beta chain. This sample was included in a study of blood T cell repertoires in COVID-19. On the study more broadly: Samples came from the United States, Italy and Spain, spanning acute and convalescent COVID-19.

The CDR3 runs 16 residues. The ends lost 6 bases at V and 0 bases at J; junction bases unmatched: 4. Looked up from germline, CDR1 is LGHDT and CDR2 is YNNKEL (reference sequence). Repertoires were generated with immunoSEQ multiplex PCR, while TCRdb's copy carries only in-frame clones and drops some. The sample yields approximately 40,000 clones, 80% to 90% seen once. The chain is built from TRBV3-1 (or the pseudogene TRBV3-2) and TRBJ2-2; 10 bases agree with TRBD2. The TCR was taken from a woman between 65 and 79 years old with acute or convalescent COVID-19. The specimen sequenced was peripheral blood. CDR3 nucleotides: TGTGCCAGCAGACCGACTAGCGGGTCGAACACCGGGGAGCTGTTTTTT. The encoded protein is CASRPTSGSNTGELFF.